This T cell receptor (beta chain) was obtained from a study of T cells in Graves' hyperthyroidism and ophthalmopathy. Whole-study context: It was at initial diagnosis, before any treatment, that peripheral blood was collected.

Between the trimmed V and J ends, which lost 5 bases and 4 bases, there was a span of 12 bases. Germline loops: CDR1 MDHEN, CDR2 SYDVKM. The CDR3 has 13 amino acids. Exclusion of a patient resulted from uncontrolled infection, other autoimmune disease, pregnancy or lactation. This clonotype was recorded at least ten times. Amplified TCR beta CDR3 regions derived from RNA transcripts. HTBI primers drove first-round RT-PCR of the TCR CDR3. TCRdb used MiXCR to reprocess the multiplex PCR reads, holding one entry per CDR3 protein. This sample has 450,000 to 500,000 distinct CDR3 sequences, with around a fifth found just once.

The rearrangement uses TRBV28 and TRBJ2-7, with a possible D match to TRBD1 (6 bases). Sequencing was carried out using blood. The clonotype comes from a woman between 65 and 79 years old with Graves' ophthalmopathy. CDR3 sequence reads: CASSPGQQYEQYF. CDR3 in DNA: TGTGCCAGCAGTCCAGGACAGCAGTACGAGCAGTACTTC.